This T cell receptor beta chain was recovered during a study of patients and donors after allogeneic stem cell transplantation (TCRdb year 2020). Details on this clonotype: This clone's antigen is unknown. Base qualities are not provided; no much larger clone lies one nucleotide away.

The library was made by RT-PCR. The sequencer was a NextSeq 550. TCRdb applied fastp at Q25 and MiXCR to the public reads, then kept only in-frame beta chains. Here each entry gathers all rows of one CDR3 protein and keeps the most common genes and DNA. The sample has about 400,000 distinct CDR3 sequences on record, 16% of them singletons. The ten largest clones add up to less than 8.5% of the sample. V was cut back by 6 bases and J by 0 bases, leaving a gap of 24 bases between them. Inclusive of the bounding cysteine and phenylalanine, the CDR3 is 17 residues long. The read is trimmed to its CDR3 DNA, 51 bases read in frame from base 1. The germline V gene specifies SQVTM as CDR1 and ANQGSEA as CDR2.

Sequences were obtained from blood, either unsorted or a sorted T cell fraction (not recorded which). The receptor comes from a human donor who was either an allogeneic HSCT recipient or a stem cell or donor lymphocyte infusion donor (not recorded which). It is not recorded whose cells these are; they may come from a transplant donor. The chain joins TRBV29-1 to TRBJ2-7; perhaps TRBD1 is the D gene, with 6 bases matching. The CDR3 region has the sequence CSVTGRYRVKVSYEQYF. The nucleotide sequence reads TGCAGCGTGACCGGCCGCTACAGGGTGAAGGTCTCCTACGAGCAGTACTTC.